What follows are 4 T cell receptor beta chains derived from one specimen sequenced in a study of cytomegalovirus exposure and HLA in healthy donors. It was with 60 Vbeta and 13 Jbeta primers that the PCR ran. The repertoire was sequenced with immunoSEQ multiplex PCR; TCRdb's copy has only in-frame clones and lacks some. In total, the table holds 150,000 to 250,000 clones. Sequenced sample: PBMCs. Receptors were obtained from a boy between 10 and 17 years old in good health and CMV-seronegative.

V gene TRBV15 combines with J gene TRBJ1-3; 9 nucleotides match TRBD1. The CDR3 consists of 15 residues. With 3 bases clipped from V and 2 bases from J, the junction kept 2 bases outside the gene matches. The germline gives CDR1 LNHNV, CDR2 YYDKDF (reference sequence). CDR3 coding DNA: TGTGCCACCAGCAGGACAGGGGGGACTGGAAACACCATATATTTT. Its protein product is CATSRTGGTGNTIYF.

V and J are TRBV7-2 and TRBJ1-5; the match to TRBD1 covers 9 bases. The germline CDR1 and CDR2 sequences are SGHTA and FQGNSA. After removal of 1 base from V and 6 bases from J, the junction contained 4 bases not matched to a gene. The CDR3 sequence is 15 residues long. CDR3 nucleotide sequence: TGTGCCAGCAGCTTAGTATCGACAGGGGGTCAGCCCCAGCATTTT. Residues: CASSLVSTGGQPQHF.

CDR3 amino acids: CASSPKGTKGANEKLFF. For the CDR3, the DNA is TGTGCCAGCAGCCCAAAGGGCACAAAGGGGGCTAATGAAAAACTGTTTTTT. V and J are TRBV7-2 and TRBJ1-4, with D possibly being TRBD1 (6 bases). V lost 5 bases to trimming and J lost 3 bases, with 19 bases between them. The CDR3 has 17 amino acids. Germline V gene sequence: CDR1 SGHTA, CDR2 FQGNSA. The variable domain in full, completed from reference TRBV7-2 and TRBJ1-4, reads GAGVSQSPSNKVTEKGKDVELRCDPISGHTALYWYRQSLGQGLEFLIYFQGNSAPDKSGLPSDRFSAERTGGSVSTLTIQRTQQEDSAVYLCASSPKGTKGANEKLFFGSGTQLSVL.

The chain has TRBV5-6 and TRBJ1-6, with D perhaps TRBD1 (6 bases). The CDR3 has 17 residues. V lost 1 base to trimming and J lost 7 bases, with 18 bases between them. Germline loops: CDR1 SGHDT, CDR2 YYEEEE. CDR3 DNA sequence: TGTGCCAGCAGCTTGAAGGACACAGGGTTGGGCAATTCACCCCTCCACTTT. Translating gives CASSLKDTGLGNSPLHF.